This passage covers 14 T cell receptor beta chains from one sample sequenced in a study of CD8 T cells in ankylosing spondylitis. TCRdb re-called the 5' RACE reads through MiXCR, storing one row per CDR3 protein. The sample yields under 300,000 distinct CDR3 sequences, 10% seen once. Sequencing used blood, either unsorted or a sorted T cell fraction (not recorded which). The receptors come from a male donor with ankylosing spondylitis or in good health (not recorded which).

This clonotype appeared many times. The chain combines TRBV2 with TRBJ1-5, with a possible D match to TRBD1 (5 bases). Between the trimmed V and J ends, which lost 8 bases and 3 bases, there was a span of 14 bases. Germline CDR1 is SNHLY and CDR2 is FYNNEI. There are 14 residues in the CDR3. Here the CDR3 DNA reads TGTGCCAGCGGGGGGAGACAGACCAATCAGCCCCAGCATTTT. This sequence encodes CASGGRQTNQPQHF.

This clonotype has a handful of counts. CDR3 protein: CASSQPLGQANYGYTF. The CDR3 bases are TGCGCCAGCAGCCAACCACTCGGACAGGCTAACTATGGCTACACCTTC. The rearrangement joins TRBV4-1 to TRBJ1-2, with 7 bases that match TRBD1. The CDR3 contains 16 residues. The germline gives CDR1 MGHRA, CDR2 YSYEKL. V lost 2 bases to trimming and J lost 0 bases; unmatched junction nucleotides: 6.

This clonotype appeared many times. J is TRBJ2-1 and V is TRBV19; D ambiguous. V was clipped by 7 bases and J by 3 bases, with 10 bases between them. The CDR3 sequence is 13 residues long. Germline V gene lookup returns CDR1 LNHDA and CDR2 SQIVND (reference sequence). The CDR3 sequence is CASTRTGYNEQFF. CDR3 sequence (DNA): TGTGCCAGTACCAGGACGGGCTACAATGAGCAGTTCTTC.

This clonotype was picked up many times. The chain uses TRBV3-1 and TRBJ2-5; 10 nucleotides agree with TRBD1. V lost 4 bases to trimming and J lost 5 bases; unmatched junction nucleotides: 13. Per germline, CDR1 LGHDT and CDR2 YNNKEL (reference sequence). This CDR3 region has 17 residues. The CDR3 spells CASSLLRDRGPGETQYF. The CDR3 DNA reads as TGTGCCAGCAGCCTTCTGCGGGACAGGGGTCCCGGGGAGACCCAGTACTTC.

This clonotype turned up a few times. CDR3 DNA sequence: TGTGCCAGCAGCTTAGAGCGCCTAATGAACACTGAAGCTTTCTTT. It specifies CASSLERLMNTEAFF. This chain joins TRBV7-9 and TRBJ1-1; D unclear. The CDR3 contains 15 residues. V was pared by 1 base and J by 0 bases, with 9 bases between. Germline V gene sequence: CDR1 SEHNR, CDR2 FQNEAQ (reference sequence).

The chain couples TRBV5-1 to TRBJ2-7; the match to TRBD1 covers 9 bases. The CDR3 length is 15 residues. Looked up from germline, CDR1 is SGHRS and CDR2 is YFSETQ. J lost 1 base, V lost 1 base, and 3 bases had no gene match. The CDR3 DNA reads as TGCGCCAGCAGCTTGTACGGGACAGGGTCCTACGAGCAGTACTTC. Translated: CASSLYGTGSYEQYF.

This clonotype was observed at least ten times. The chain carries TRBV20-1 and TRBJ2-7, with 11 nucleotides matching TRBD2. Germline CDR1 is DFQATT and CDR2 is SNEGSKA (reference sequence). CDR3 length: 14 residues. The V and J ends lost 5 bases and 0 bases, in that order; junction bases with no gene match: 3. The CDR3 here is CSAHGTSGSYEQYF. The CDR3 DNA sequence: TGCAGTGCTCACGGGACTAGCGGCTCCTACGAGCAGTACTTC.

This sequence joins TRBV19 and TRBJ2-2, with TRBD1 matching over 8 bases. CDR1 is LNHDA, CDR2 SQIVND, per germline (reference sequence). The CDR3 spans 15 residues. The V gene end was trimmed by 7 bases and the J gene end by 1 base; junction bases not matched to a gene: 5. The CDR3 nucleotides are TGTGCCAGTACCCAGGGGGCTTTGAACACCGGGGAGCTGTTTTTT. Protein: CASTQGALNTGELFF. The variable domain in full, completed from reference TRBV19 and TRBJ2-2, reads DGGITQSPKYLFRKEGQNVTLSCEQNLNHDAMYWYRQDPGQGLRLIYYSQIVNDFQKGDIAEGYSVSREKKESFPLTVTSAQKNPTAFYLCASTQGALNTGELFFGEGSRLTVL.

This clonotype was seen repeatedly, ten times or more. The chain uses TRBV7-2 and TRBJ2-1; TRBD1 aligns across 9 bases. Per germline, CDR1 SGHTA and CDR2 FQGNSA. V was pared by 0 bases and J by 3 bases, with 6 bases of the junction left unmatched. The CDR3 runs to 17 residues. Written as DNA, the CDR3 is TGTGCCAGCAGCTTAGCTGTTTGGACAGGGGACTACAATGAGCAGTTCTTC. It specifies CASSLAVWTGDYNEQFF. Drawing the rest from reference TRBV7-2 and TRBJ2-1, the complete variable domain is GAGVSQSPSNKVTEKGKDVELRCDPISGHTALYWYRQSLGQGLEFLIYFQGNSAPDKSGLPSDRFSAERTGGSVSTLTIQRTQQEDSAVYLCASSLAVWTGDYNEQFFGPGTRLTVL.

The chain has TRBV7-9 and TRBJ2-2, with 10 positions matching TRBD1. The CDR3 loop spans 14 amino acids. Germline V CDR1 and CDR2: SEHNR, FQNEAQ (reference sequence). Losses at the gene ends were 3 bases for V and 7 bases for J; bases not matched to a gene: 2. The CDR3 DNA is TGTGCCAGCAGCTTGACAGGGGGCTACGGGGAGCTGTTTTTT. The encoded protein is CASSLTGGYGELFF.

This clonotype was observed a few times. The genes are TRBV6-5 and TRBJ1-6; the D gene is possibly TRBD1 (6 bases). V shed 2 bases and J shed 5 bases, with 10 bases lying between them. The CDR3 length is 15 residues. CDR1 and CDR2 from the germline V gene are MNHEY and SVGAGI. The CDR3 spells CASSYIRGHNSPLHF. The CDR3 DNA is TGTGCCAGCAGTTACATCAGGGGCCATAATTCACCCCTCCACTTT.

This clonotype was seen repeatedly, ten times or more. This chain connects TRBV5-1 to TRBJ1-3; TRBD1 might be the D (5 bases). This CDR3 has 17 residues. Germline V gene lookup returns CDR1 SGHRS and CDR2 YFSETQ. Trimming left V 4 bases short and J 0 bases short, with 17 bases between. The CDR3, as DNA: TGCGCCAGCAGCGTATCCGGGACTTCAGACTCTGGAAACACCATATATTTT. This translates into CASSVSGTSDSGNTIYF.

The chain carries TRBV7-9 and TRBJ2-1; D possibly corresponds to TRBD2 (5 bases). CDR1 is SEHNR, CDR2 FQNEAQ, per germline (reference sequence). CDR3 length: 13 residues. Trimming removed 3 bases at V and 8 bases at J, with 11 bases between. The CDR3 reads CASSFGVVDEQFF. CDR3 nucleotides: TGTGCCAGCAGCTTCGGGGTCGTGGATGAGCAGTTCTTC.

This clonotype was detected many times. The chain combines TRBV3-1 with TRBJ2-7; D not resolved. CDR3 size: 16 residues. Germline V gene lookup returns CDR1 LGHDT and CDR2 YNNKEL (reference sequence). Trimming took off 0 bases at V and 2 bases at J, with 14 bases between the two ends. The CDR3 reads CASSQDNSTYPYEQYF. Written as DNA, the CDR3 is TGTGCCAGCAGCCAAGATAACAGCACCTACCCCTACGAGCAGTACTTC.